This TCR beta chain stems from a study of CD8 T cells in Susac syndrome. Study-level results: A relatively small number of individuals underwent TCR sequencing and HLA analysis.

Comment on this clonotype: What it binds is unknown.

Purification of the CD8+ and CD4+ T cells relied on negative isolation, and TEMRA cells underwent FACS enrichment. Random hexamers were used to reverse transcribe the RNA input (about 0.5 to 1 ug). MiXCR, run by TCRdb on the immunoSEQ multiplex PCR reads, gives a single entry per CDR3 protein. The table records about 84,000 distinct CDR3 sequences, about 96% of them present only once. The CDR3 loop spans 17 amino acids. Germline V gives CDR1 SEHNR, CDR2 FQNEAQ (reference sequence). V shed 1 base, J shed 0 bases, and the junction held 5 bases outside the gene matches. The V call is TRBV7-9, the J call TRBJ2-2; 7 bases align to TRBD2. The sample comprised CD8+ T cells from PBMCs. This TCR came from a human donor with Susac syndrome. In DNA, the CDR3 is TGTGCCAGCAGCTTAGGGACTAGAAGGTCGAACACCGGGGAGCTGTTTTTT. Its protein is CASSLGTRRSNTGELFF.